This TCR beta chain was retrieved from a study of T cell changes during pregnancy in multiple sclerosis (dated by TCRdb to about 2019). Some background on the complete study: The study looked at changes in the T cell repertoire across pregnancy in women with multiple sclerosis.

Notes on this clone: Its target antigen remains unknown. No much larger clonotype is one base removed from it; base qualities were not supplied.

To prepare the library, the immunoSEQ multiplex PCR assay was applied. TCRdb provides this immuneACCESS table in a form limited to in-frame rearrangements. Some clones are lacking; in checked studies, under half of them reflect an unresolved V gene, and why the rest are absent is not known. The sample table shows 90,000 or so clones, and nearly 95% are seen once. About 1.7% of the sample is taken by the ten largest. Cut back by 4 bases and 9 bases, the V and J ends lie 21 bases apart. The CDR3, cysteine through phenylalanine, is 15 amino acids long. Of all the DNA, just the CDR3 is kept, 45 bases in frame from base 1.

Source: peripheral blood, taken after pregnancy. The receptor was derived from a female donor in good health, enrolled as a control in a pregnancy study. The V and J segments used are TRBV23-1 and TRBJ1-2; TRBD1 could be the D gene, as 6 bases match. TRBV23-1 is reported as an ORF; its role is uncertain. In nucleotides, the sequence is TGCGCCAGCAGTCCTTCCGGACAGAGGGTTAGAAGCTACACCTTC. It translates as CASSPSGQRVRSYTF.